This T cell receptor (beta chain) was profiled in a study of spatial heterogeneity in lung cancer. At the level of the study: Averaged across combinations, each unique TCR and UMI pairing appeared more than ten times in raw reads, which were uncorrected. Study-level findings and limits: Tumor mutation counts were tracked by expanded intratumoral alpha and beta TCR counts.

A distinct unique molecular identifier was carried by each TCR cDNA molecule. TCRdb ran MiXCR on the 5' RACE reads and lists one entry per CDR3 protein. The sample lists about 100,000 distinct CDR3 sequences, 3.5% to 5% occurring once. This clonotype was seen many times. Its antigen is still unknown. CDR1 DFQATT and CDR2 SNEGSKA come from the germline V gene (reference sequence). This CDR3 is built from 13 residues. Trimming took 5 bases from V and 0 from J, leaving 7 bases between them. Time point defined: sample taken at primary tumor resection. The approximately 67 donors had untreated early-stage non-small cell lung cancer. Tumor, nontumor lung or frozen PBMC supplied whole RNA, sequenced without sorting.

This chain links TRBV20-1 with TRBJ1-4; D is possibly TRBD1 (5 bases). The sequence came from a male donor with early-stage non-small cell lung cancer. Sequencing used lung tumor tissue, obtained at surgery. The CDR3 sequence is CSAPTATNEKLFF. In DNA, the CDR3 is TGCAGTGCTCCGACAGCAACTAATGAAAAACTGTTTTTT.